These T cell receptor beta chains were read from a single sample in a study of T cell repertoires in cytomegalovirus infection. TCRdb re-called the reads through MiXCR, storing one row per CDR3 protein. The table records 210,000 or so distinct CDR3 sequences, approximately 7% of them present only once. Sequenced sample: PBMCs. These receptor sequences come from a human donor in good health (CMV status not recorded). Some clones in this sample may be carry-over from other donors' samples. CDR3s include the opening cysteine and the closing phenylalanine or tryptophan. D genes are given only for firm matches. Size tells how often a clone was seen (once, few, many) or the class of an expanded clone, and some rows leave it out.

clone_size j_call v_call d_call cdr3_nt cdr3_aa
few TRBJ2-2 TRBV2 TRBD1 TGTGCCAGCAACCAAGGGCAGGGGGCTTACACCGGGGAGCTGTTTTTT CASNQGQGAYTGELFF
few TRBJ1-2 TRBV3-1 . TGTGCCAGCAGCCAAGACGACAGTTCCTATGGCTACACCTTC CASSQDDSSYGYTF
. TRBJ2-5 TRBV29-1 TRBD1 TGCAGCGTTGAAGACAGGGACAGGGGACAAGAGACCCAGTACTTC CSVEDRDRGQETQYF
many TRBJ2-2 TRBV7-2 . TGTGCCAGCAGCTTAGGGGGCGCGGTGACCGGGGAGCTGTTTTTT CASSLGGAVTGELFF
many TRBJ1-6 TRBV7-2 . TGTGCCAGCAGCCCAAGCGCGGGTTATAATTCACCCCTCCACTTT CASSPSAGYNSPLHF
many TRBJ1-5 TRBV6-4 . TGTGCCAGCAGCCCTGACATAGGTCAGCCCCAGCATTTT CASSPDIGQPQHF
many TRBJ1-2 TRBV18 . TGTGCCAGCTCACCACAATCCCGCAGTACGAGACTTGGCTACACCTTC CASSPQSRSTRLGYTF
few TRBJ2-4 TRBV6-6 . TGTGCCAGCGGAAGATCCAAAAACATTCAGTACTTC CASGRSKNIQYF
many TRBJ1-1 TRBV29-1 . TGCAGCGTTACTATGGATTTGTGGGCTTTCTTT CSVTMDLWAFF
many TRBJ2-2 TRBV20-1 TRBD2 TGCAGTGCTAGAGATCCACGGGGCGGGGGCACCGGGGAGCTGTTTTTT CSARDPRGGGTGELFF
many TRBJ2-2 TRBV29-1 . TGCAGCGTTGAACAGGGGACCGGGGAGCTGTTTTTT CSVEQGTGELFF
many TRBJ1-1 TRBV9 . TGTGCCAGCAGCGTAGGGCCAGGGAACACTGAAGCTTTCTTT CASSVGPGNTEAFF
few TRBJ2-7 TRBV29-1 . TGCAGCGTTGATCTTGGGACAAAGCCCTACGAGCAGTACTTC CSVDLGTKPYEQYF
many TRBJ2-1 TRBV3-1 . TGTGCCAGCATGTCACAGGGATTTGAGTTCTTC CASMSQGFEFF
many TRBJ2-3 TRBV4-1 TRBD2 TGCGCCAGCAGCCAGCTACCGGGACTAGCGGGGGGCACAGATACGCAGTATTTT CASSQLPGLAGGTDTQYF
many TRBJ2-7 TRBV6-2/TRBV6-3 . TGTGCCAGCGCCCCCCAGGGAAGCTACGAGCAGTACTTC CASAPQGSYEQYF
many TRBJ2-5 TRBV20-1 TRBD2 TGCAGTGCTAGGTCTAGCGGGGTACAAGAGACCCAGTACTTC CSARSSGVQETQYF
many TRBJ2-3 TRBV29-1 . TGCAGCGTTGAAGGGGGGCGCGGAGCAGATACGCAGTATTTT CSVEGGRGADTQYF
many TRBJ2-7 TRBV20-1 TRBD1 TGCAGTGCTTGGACAGGGGGGAACGAGCAGTACTTC CSAWTGGNEQYF
many TRBJ1-1 TRBV28 . TGTGCCAGCAGTTTTCAGGGTGAAACTGAAGCTTTCTTT CASSFQGETEAFF
many TRBJ1-1 TRBV6-2/TRBV6-3 TRBD1 TGTGCCAGCAGTTACCGCCGACAGGGACTAGAAGCTTTCTTT CASSYRRQGLEAFF
many TRBJ2-7 TRBV19 . TGTGCCAGTAGTACCGGATTGACAGAGTACGAGCAGTACTTC CASSTGLTEYEQYF
many TRBJ1-5 TRBV7-2 . TGTGCCAGCAGCTTATACGGGATGATGAACAATCAGCCCCAGCATTTT CASSLYGMMNNQPQHF
many TRBJ2-2 TRBV7-8 . TGTGCCAGCAGCTCCTACGGGACATCGAACACCGGGGAGCTGTTTTTT CASSSYGTSNTGELFF
many TRBJ2-3 TRBV29-1 . TGCAGCATATGGGGACCATTAGATACGCAGTATTTT CSIWGPLDTQYF
many TRBJ2-1 TRBV19 . TGTGCCAGTACGGTTTTAGGGGCCCGAGGAGACAATGAGCAGTTCTTC CASTVLGARGDNEQFF
many TRBJ1-2 TRBV7-2 . TGTGCCAGCAGTTTAGACAGCAACTATGGCTACACCTTC CASSLDSNYGYTF
many TRBJ1-1 TRBV7-2 . TGTGCCAGCAGCTCCATAGAGGCCCGGGAAGCTTTCTTT CASSSIEAREAFF
few TRBJ1-1 TRBV28 TRBD1 TGTGCCAGCAGTTCCCCGGGACAGGGGAGCACTGAAGCTTTCTTT CASSSPGQGSTEAFF
many TRBJ2-4 TRBV11-2 . TGTGCCAGCAGCTTAGCAGGCGGGGACATTCAGTACTTC CASSLAGGDIQYF
many TRBJ1-2 TRBV28 TRBD1 TGTGCCAGCAGTTTCCCGGGACAGGGAAAGAATGGCTACACCTTC CASSFPGQGKNGYTF
many TRBJ2-2 TRBV7-2 . TGTGCCAGCAGCTTAAGGGTGGGGAACACCGGGGAGCTGTTTTTT CASSLRVGNTGELFF
many TRBJ2-2 TRBV15 . TGTGCCACCAGCAGAGATTGGGGGGACGCGAACACCGGGGAGCTGTTTTTT CATSRDWGDANTGELFF
many TRBJ1-4 TRBV7-8 . TGTGCCAGCAGCCCCCGGGGCACGGTCATTGAAAAACTGTTTTTT CASSPRGTVIEKLFF
many TRBJ2-7 TRBV6-2/TRBV6-3 TRBD1 TGTGCCAGCAGTCGAGGGGACAGCTCCTACGAGCAGTACTTC CASSRGDSSYEQYF
. TRBJ2-1 TRBV20-1 . TGCAGTGCTAGCGAAGGGCAGGGGCCACAGTTCTTC CSASEGQGPQFF
many TRBJ2-7 TRBV5-6 TRBD1 TGTGCCAGCAGCTTCGACGACAGGGGAGGTGAGCAGTACTTC CASSFDDRGGEQYF
many TRBJ2-1 TRBV29-1 . TGCAGCGTTGAAGATCGGACTTTGTTTCAGACCGGCTCCTACAATGAGCAGTTCTTC CSVEDRTLFQTGSYNEQFF
many TRBJ2-7 TRBV19 . TGTGCCAGTAGTGCAGGACTAAACTACGAGCAGTACTTC CASSAGLNYEQYF
. TRBJ1-4 TRBV29-1 . TGCAGCTTTCTCCGGGAAGTAGGTGAAAAACTGTTTTTT CSFLREVGEKLFF
many TRBJ2-3 TRBV20-1 TRBD2 TGCAGTGCTAGCCTAGCGGGGGGAATAGATACGCAGTATTTT CSASLAGGIDTQYF
. TRBJ1-1 TRBV6-4 TRBD1 TGTGCCAGCAGTCCAAGACAGGGATATGAAGCTTTCTTT CASSPRQGYEAFF
. TRBJ1-2 TRBV18 . TGTGCCAGCTCACCAGACCCCCGGGGAGGCTATGGCTACACCTTC CASSPDPRGGYGYTF
. TRBJ1-5 TRBV28 . TGTGCCAGCAGTTTTCTTGCCCAGCCCCAGCATTTT CASSFLAQPQHF
many TRBJ1-1 TRBV7-9 . TGTGCCAGCAGCTTAGACTATGGTCTCACTGAAGCTTTCTTT CASSLDYGLTEAFF
many TRBJ1-6 TRBV12-3/TRBV12-4 . TGTGCCAGCACTATCTTGAACAATTCACCCCTCCACTTT CASTILNNSPLHF
many TRBJ2-3 TRBV5-4 . TGTGCCAGCAGCTTGGTGGGGGTTCCTATCCCCACAGATACGCAGTATTTT CASSLVGVPIPTDTQYF
many TRBJ2-1 TRBV7-2 TRBD2 TGTGCCAGCAGCGCGGACTTGCGGGGGAGCGATGAGCAGTTCTTC CASSADLRGSDEQFF
few TRBJ2-2 TRBV6-5 . TGTGCCGCACGGGGCAACACCGGGGAGCTGTTTTTT CAARGNTGELFF
many TRBJ1-3 TRBV19 . TGTGCCAGTAGTATTTTGACTCGGGACTCTGGAAACACCATATATTTT CASSILTRDSGNTIYF
. TRBJ1-5 TRBV20-1 . TGCAGTGCTAAACTTAGACAAGCAAGTTATAGCAATCAGCCCCAGCATTTT CSAKLRQASYSNQPQHF
few TRBJ1-5 TRBV30 . TGTGCCTGGACCGAGACAGCAAATCAGCCCCAGCATTTT CAWTETANQPQHF